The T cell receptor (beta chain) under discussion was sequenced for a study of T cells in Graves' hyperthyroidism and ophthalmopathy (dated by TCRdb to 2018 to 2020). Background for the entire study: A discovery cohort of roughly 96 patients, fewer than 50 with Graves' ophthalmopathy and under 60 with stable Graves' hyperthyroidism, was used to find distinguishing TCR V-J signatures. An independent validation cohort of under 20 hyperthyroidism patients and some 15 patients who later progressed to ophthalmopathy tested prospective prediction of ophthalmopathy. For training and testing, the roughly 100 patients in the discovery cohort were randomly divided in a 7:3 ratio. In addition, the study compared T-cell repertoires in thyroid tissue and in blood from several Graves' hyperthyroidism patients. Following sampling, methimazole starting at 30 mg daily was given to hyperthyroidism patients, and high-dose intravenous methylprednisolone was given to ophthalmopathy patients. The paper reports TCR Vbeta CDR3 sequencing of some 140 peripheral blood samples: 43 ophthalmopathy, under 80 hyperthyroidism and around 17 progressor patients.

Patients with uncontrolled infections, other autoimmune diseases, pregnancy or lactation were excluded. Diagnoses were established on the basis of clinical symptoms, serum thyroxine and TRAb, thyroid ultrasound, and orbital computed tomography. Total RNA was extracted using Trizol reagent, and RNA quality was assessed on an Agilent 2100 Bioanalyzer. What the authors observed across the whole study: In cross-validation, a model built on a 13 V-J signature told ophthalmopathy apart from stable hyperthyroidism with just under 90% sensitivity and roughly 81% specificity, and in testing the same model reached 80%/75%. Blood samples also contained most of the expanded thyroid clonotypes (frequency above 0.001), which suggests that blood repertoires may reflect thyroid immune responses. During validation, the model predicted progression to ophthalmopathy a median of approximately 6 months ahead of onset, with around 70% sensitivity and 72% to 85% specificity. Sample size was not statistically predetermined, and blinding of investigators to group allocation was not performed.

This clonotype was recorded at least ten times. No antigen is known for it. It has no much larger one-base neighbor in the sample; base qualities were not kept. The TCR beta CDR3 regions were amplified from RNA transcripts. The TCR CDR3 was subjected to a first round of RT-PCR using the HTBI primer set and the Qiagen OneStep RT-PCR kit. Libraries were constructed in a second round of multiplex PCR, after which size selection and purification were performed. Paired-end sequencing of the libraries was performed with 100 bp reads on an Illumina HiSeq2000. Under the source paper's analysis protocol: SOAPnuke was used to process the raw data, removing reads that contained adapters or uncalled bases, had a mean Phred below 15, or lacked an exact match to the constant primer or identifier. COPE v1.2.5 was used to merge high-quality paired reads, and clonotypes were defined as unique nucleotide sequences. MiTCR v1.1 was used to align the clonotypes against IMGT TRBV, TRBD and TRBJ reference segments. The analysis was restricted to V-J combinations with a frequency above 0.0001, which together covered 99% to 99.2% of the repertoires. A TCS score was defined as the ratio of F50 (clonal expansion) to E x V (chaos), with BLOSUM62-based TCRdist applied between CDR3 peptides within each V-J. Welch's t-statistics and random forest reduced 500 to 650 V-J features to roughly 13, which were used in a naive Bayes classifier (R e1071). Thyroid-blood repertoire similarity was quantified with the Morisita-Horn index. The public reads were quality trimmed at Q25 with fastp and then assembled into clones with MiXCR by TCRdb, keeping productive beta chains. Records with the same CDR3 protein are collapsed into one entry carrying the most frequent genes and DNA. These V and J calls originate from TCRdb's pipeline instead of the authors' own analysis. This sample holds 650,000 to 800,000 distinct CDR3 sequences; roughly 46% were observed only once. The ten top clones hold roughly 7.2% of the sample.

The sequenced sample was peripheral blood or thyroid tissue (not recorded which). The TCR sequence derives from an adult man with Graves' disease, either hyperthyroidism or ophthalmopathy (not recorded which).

Read as DNA, the sequence is TGTGCCAGCAGCACGGACAGGGTGGCGGCCGAGACCCAGTACTTC. Its protein reads: CASSTDRVAAETQYF. The rearrangement combines TRBV7-8 with TRBJ2-5; TRBD1 matches 8 bases in the middle. Counted from cysteine to phenylalanine, this CDR3 has 15 amino acids. Kept here is only the CDR3 DNA, which spans 45 bases and is read in frame from base 1. The germline V gene sets CDR1 to SGHVS and CDR2 to FQNEAQ. V is trimmed back by 5 bases and J by 5 bases, and the junction contains 10 bases that no gene match accounts for.